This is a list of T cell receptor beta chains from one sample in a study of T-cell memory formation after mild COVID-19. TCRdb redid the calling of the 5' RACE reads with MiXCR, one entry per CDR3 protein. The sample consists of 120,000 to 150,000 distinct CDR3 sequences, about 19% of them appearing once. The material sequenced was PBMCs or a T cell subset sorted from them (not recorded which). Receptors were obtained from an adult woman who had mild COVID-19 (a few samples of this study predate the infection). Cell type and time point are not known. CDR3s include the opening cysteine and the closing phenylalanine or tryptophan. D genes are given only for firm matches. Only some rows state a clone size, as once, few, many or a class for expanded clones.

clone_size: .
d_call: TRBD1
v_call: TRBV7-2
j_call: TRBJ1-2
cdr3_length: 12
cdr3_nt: TGTGCCAGCAGCTCGATACAGGGGGGCTACACCTTC
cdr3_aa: CASSSIQGGYTF

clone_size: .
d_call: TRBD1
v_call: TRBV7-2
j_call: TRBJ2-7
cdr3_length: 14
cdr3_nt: TGTGCCAGCAGCAACAGGGGGCCTCCCTACGAGCAGTACTTC
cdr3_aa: CASSNRGPPYEQYF

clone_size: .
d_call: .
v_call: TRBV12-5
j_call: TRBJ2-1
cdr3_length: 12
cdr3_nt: TGTGCTAGTGGCCTCGGTTCGGGAGAGCAGTTCTTC
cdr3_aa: CASGLGSGEQFF

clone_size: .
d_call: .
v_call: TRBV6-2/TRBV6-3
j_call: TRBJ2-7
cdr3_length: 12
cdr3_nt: TGTGCCAGCAGGTGGGGCGTCGACGAGCAGTACTTC
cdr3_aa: CASRWGVDEQYF

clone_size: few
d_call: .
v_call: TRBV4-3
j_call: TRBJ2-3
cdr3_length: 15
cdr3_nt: TGCGCCAGCAGCCAGGAAGGACACCACACAGATACGCAGTATTTT
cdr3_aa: CASSQEGHHTDTQYF

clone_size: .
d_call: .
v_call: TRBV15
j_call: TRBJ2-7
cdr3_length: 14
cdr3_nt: TGTGCCACCAGCAGAGATTGGGACGGGGGAGCGCAGTACTTC
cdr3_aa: CATSRDWDGGAQYF

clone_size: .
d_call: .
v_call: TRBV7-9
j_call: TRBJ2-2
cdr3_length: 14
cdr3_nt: TGTGCCAGTCATCGAGGCCTGGACACCGGGGAGCTGTTTTTT
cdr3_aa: CASHRGLDTGELFF

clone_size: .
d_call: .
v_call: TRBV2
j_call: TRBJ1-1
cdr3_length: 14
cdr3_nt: TGTGCCAGCAGCCCGACGGGTGGGAACACTGAAGCTTTCTTT
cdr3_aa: CASSPTGGNTEAFF

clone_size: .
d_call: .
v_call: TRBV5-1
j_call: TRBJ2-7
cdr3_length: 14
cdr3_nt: TGCGCCAGCAGCTTGGTGTCGCCCCACTACGAGCAGTACTTC
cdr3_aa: CASSLVSPHYEQYF

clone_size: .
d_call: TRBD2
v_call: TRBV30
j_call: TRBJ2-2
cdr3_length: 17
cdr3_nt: TGTGCCTGGAACGGACTAGCGGGGGACGCGAACACCGGGGAGCTGTTTTTT
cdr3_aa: CAWNGLAGDANTGELFF

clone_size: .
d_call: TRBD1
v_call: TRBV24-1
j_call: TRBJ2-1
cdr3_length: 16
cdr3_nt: TGTGCCACCAGTGATTTCGCGGCAGGGGGTGGGGATGAGCAGTTCTTC
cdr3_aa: CATSDFAAGGGDEQFF

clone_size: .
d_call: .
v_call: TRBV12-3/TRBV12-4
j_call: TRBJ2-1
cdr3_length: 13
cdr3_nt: TGTGCCAGCAGTCAAGTCAGCTACAATGAGCAGTTCTTC
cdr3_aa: CASSQVSYNEQFF

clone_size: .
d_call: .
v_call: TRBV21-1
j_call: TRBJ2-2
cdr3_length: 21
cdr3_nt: TGTGCCAGCAGCAAAGCCTCCTCCGGGACTAGCGGGAGAAAGAACACCGGGGAGCTGTTTTTT
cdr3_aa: CASSKASSGTSGRKNTGELFF

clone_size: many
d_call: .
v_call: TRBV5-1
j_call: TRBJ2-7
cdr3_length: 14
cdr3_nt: TGCGCCAGCAGCCCTCCGGATAGCTCCTACGAGCAGTACTTC
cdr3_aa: CASSPPDSSYEQYF

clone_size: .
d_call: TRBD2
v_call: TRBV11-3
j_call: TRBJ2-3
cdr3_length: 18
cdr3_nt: TGTGCCAGCAGCCCGGGACTAGCGGGAGGAGGGGGCACAGATACGCAGTATTTT
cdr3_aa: CASSPGLAGGGGTDTQYF

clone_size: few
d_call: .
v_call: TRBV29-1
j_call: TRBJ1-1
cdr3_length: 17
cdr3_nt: TGCAGCGTTGAAGATCAGGGACGGCTAGGGGAGAGCACTGAAGCTTTCTTT
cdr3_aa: CSVEDQGRLGESTEAFF

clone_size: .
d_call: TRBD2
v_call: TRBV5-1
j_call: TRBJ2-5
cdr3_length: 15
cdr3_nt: TGCGCCAGCAGCTTGGGCAGTAGCGGGGGAGAGACCCAGTACTTC
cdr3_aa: CASSLGSSGGETQYF

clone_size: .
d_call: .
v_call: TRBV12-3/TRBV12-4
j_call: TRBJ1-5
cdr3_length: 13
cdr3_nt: TGTGCCAGCAGTCGGCAGGGGTACCAGCCCCAGCATTTT
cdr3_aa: CASSRQGYQPQHF

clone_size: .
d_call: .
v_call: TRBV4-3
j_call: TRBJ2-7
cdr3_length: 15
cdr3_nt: TGCGCCAGCAGCCCGCTTTGGGACATCACCTACGAGCAGTACTTC
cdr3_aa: CASSPLWDITYEQYF

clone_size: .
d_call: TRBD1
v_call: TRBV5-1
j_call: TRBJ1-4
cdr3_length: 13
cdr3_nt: TGCGCCAGCAGCTTTGAACCGGGACAGGGGTCATCTTTT
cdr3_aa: CASSFEPGQGSSF

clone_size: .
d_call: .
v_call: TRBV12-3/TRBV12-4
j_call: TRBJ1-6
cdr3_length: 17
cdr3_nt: TGTGCCAGCAGTTCCATAGCGTCAGGGTGGAGGGATTCACCCCTCCACTTT
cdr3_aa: CASSSIASGWRDSPLHF

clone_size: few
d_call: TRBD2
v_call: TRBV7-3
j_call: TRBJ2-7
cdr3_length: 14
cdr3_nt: TGTGCCAGCAGCTTGGGAGGGCCTAGGTACGAGCAGTACTTC
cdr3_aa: CASSLGGPRYEQYF

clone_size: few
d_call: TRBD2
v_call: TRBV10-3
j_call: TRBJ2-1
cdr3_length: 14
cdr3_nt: TGTGCCATCAGTGTGGCTAGCGGGGGCAATGAGCAGTTCTTC
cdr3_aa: CAISVASGGNEQFF

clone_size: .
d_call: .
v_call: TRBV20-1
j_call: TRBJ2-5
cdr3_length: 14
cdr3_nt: TGCAGTGCTAGAGATCCCCAGGGTCAAGAGACCCAGTACTTC
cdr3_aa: CSARDPQGQETQYF

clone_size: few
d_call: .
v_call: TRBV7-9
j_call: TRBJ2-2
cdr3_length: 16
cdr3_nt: TGTGCCAGCAACCTAGGCTTTCAGATGAACACCGGGGAGCTGTTTTTT
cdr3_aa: CASNLGFQMNTGELFF

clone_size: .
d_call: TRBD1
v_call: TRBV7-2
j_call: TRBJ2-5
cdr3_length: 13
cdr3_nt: TGTGCCAGCAGCTCGGACAGGCAAGAGACCCAGTACTTC
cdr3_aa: CASSSDRQETQYF

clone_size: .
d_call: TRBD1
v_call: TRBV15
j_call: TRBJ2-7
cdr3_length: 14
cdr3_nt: TGTGCCACCAGCACTTACAGGGGGTCCAACGAGCAGTACTTC
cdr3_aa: CATSTYRGSNEQYF

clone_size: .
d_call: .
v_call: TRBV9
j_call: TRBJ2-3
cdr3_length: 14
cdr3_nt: TGTGCCAGCAGCGTAGGACTATTGGCAGATACGCAGTATTTT
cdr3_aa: CASSVGLLADTQYF

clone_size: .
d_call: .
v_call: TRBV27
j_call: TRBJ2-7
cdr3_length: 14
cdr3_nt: TGTGCCAGCAGTTTTTCGACGGATTCCTACGAGCAGTACTTC
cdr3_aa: CASSFSTDSYEQYF

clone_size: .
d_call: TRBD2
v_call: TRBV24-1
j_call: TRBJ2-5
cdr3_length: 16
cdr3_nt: TGTGCCACCAGTGATGGGACGACTAGCGGCCAAGAGACCCAGTACTTC
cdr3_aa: CATSDGTTSGQETQYF

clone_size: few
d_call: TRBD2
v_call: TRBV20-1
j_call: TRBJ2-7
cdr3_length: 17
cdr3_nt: TGCAGTGCCGCACCCCCGGGACTAGCGGGACTTCGGTACGAGCAGTACTTC
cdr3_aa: CSAAPPGLAGLRYEQYF

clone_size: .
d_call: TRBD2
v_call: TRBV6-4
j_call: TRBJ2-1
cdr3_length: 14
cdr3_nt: TGTGCCACCCCCAGGCGGGAGGGCCGGGATGAGCAGTTCTTC
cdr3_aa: CATPRREGRDEQFF

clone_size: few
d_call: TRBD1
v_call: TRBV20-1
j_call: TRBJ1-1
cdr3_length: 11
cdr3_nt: TGCAGTGCTTCGGACAGGGCGGGAGCTTTCTTT
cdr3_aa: CSASDRAGAFF

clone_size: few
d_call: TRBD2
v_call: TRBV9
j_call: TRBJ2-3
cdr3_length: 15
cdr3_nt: TGTGCCAGCAGCGTAGGAGCGGGAGTGTCAGATACGCAGTATTTT
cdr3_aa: CASSVGAGVSDTQYF

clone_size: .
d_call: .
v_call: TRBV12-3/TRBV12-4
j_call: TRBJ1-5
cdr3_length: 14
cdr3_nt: TGTGCCAGCAGTTTCCCCTTCCGGCAGCAGCCCCAGCATTTT
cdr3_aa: CASSFPFRQQPQHF

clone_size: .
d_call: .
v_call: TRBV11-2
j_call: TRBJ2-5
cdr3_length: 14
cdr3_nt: TGTGCCAGCAGCGTAGTCCCAGGACGGGAGACCCAGTACTTC
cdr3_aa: CASSVVPGRETQYF

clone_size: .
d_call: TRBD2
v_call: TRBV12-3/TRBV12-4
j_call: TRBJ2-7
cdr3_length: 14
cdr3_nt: TGTGCCAGCAGTTTGGGCGGGGGGCCCTACGAGCAGTACTTC
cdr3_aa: CASSLGGGPYEQYF

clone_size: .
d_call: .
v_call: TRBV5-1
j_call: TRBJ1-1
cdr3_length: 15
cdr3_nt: TGCGCCAGCAGCTTGGCCCCACGGACAGATATTGAAGCTTTCTTT
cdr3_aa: CASSLAPRTDIEAFF

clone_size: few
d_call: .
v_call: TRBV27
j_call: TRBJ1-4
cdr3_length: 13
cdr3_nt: TGTGCCAGCAGTTTTAACAGGGAGGGGAAACTGTTTTTT
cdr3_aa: CASSFNREGKLFF

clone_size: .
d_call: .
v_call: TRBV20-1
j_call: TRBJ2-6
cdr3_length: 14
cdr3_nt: TGCAGTGCTAGACAGAGCTCTGGGGCCAACGTCCTGACTTTC
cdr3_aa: CSARQSSGANVLTF

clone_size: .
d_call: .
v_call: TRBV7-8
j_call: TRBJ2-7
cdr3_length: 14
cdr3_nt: TGTGCCAGCAGCTCCCGACGGAAAACCTACGAGCAGTACTTC
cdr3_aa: CASSSRRKTYEQYF

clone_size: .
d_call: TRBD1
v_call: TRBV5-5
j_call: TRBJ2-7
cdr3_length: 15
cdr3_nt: TGTGCCAGCAGCTTGTTACAGGGGACCCTCTACGAGCAGTACTTC
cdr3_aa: CASSLLQGTLYEQYF

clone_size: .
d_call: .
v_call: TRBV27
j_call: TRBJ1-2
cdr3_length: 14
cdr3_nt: TGTGCCAGCAGTTCCCCCGGACGGAGTTATGGCTACACCTTC
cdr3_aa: CASSSPGRSYGYTF

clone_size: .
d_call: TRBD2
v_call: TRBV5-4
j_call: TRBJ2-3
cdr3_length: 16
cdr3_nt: TGTGCCAGCAGCTTGCCTTCGCGGGGGAGCACAGATACGCAGTATTTT
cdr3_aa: CASSLPSRGSTDTQYF

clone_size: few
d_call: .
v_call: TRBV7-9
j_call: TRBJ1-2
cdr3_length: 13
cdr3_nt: TGTGCCAGCAGCCCCCGTGGAGTCTATGGCTACACCTTC
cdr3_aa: CASSPRGVYGYTF

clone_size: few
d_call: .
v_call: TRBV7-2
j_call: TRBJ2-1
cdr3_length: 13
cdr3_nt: TGTGCCAGCAGCCGTGACTCCTACAATGAGCAGTTCTTC
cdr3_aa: CASSRDSYNEQFF

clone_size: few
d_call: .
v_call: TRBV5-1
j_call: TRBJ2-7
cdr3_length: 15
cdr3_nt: TGCGCCAGCAGCTTAGGGGACCGGGCGGCCTACGAGCAGTACTTC
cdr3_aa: CASSLGDRAAYEQYF

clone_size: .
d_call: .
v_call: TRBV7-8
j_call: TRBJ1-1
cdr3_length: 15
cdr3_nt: TGTGCCAGCAGCTCCTCGGGACGGTTGAACACTGAAGCTTTCTTT
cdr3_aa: CASSSSGRLNTEAFF

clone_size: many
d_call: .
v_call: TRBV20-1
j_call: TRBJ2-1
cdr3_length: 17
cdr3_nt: TGCAGTGCTAGTGATATCTTCGGGACACGTGTGGGAAATGAGCAGTTCTTC
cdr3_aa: CSASDIFGTRVGNEQFF

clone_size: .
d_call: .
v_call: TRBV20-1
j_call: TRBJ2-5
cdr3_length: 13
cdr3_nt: TGCAGTGTCGGAGAAGGGGGGGAAGAGACCCAGTACTTC
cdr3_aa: CSVGEGGEETQYF

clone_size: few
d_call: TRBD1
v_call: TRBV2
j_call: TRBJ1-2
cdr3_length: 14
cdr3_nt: TGTGCCAGCAGTGAGACGACAGGGGGCTATGGCTACACCTTC
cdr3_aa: CASSETTGGYGYTF

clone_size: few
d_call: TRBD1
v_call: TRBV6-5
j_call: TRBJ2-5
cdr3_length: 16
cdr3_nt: TGTGCCAGCAGTTACAGTGCAGGGGGCCTTGGAGAGACCCAGTACTTC
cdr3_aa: CASSYSAGGLGETQYF